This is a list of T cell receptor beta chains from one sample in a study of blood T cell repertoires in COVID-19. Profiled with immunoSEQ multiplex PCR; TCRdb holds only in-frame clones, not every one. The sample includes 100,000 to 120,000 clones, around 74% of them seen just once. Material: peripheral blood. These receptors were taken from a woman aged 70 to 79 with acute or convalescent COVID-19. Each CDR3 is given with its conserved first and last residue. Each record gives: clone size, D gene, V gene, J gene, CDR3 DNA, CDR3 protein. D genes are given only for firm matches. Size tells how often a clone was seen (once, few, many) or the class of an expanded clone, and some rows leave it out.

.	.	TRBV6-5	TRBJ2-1	TGTGCCAGCAGTTACTCGTTGGCCCGCTCCTACAATGAGCAGTTCTTC	CASSYSLARSYNEQFF
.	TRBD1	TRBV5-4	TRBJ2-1	TGTGCCAGCAGCGCCTCTACAGGGGAGACCTACAATGAGCAGTTCTTC	CASSASTGETYNEQFF
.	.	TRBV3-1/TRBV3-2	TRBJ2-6	TGTGCCAGCAGCCAAATCTTACTAAGGGGGGCCAACGTCCTGACTTTC	CASSQILLRGANVLTF
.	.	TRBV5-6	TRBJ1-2	TGTGCCAGCAGCTCCCGCGGGGAGGTCCTAGGTGGCTACACCTTC	CASSSRGEVLGGYTF
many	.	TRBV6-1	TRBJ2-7	TGTGCCAGCAGCGACGGAGGTTCTCTTTCGTACGAGCAGTACTTC	CASSDGGSLSYEQYF
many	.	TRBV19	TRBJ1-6	TGTGCCAGTAGTTCTCTCGCAGGGGATTATTCACCCCTCCACTTT	CASSSLAGDYSPLHF
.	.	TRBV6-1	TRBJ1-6	TGTGCCAGCAGTGAAGTTAGGGGTGGATCACCCCTCCACTTT	CASSEVRGGSPLHF
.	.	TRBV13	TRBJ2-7	TGTGCCAGCAGCCCTACACAGGGTCCCTACGAGCAGTACTTC	CASSPTQGPYEQYF
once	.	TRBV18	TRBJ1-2	TGTGCCAGCTCACCGAGGGCTAACTATGGCTACACCTTC	CASSPRANYGYTF
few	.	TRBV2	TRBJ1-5	TGTGCCAGCAGTGCGGAGCAGGTTAGGGGGCCCCAGCATTTT	CASSAEQVRGPQHF
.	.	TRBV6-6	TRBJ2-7	TGTGCCAGCAGTTACGCTACCACAGGGCACCCCTACGAGCAGTACTTC	CASSYATTGHPYEQYF
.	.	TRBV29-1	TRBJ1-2	TGCAGCGTTGAAGAGGAGACAGGAACCTATGGCTACACCTTC	CSVEEETGTYGYTF
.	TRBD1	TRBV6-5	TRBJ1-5	TGTGCCAGCACTCTGGGACAGGGGAGGCAGCCCCAGCATTTT	CASTLGQGRQPQHF
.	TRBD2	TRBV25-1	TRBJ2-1	TGTGCCAGCAGTGAGGTAGCGGGGGGTTACAATGAGCAGTTCTTC	CASSEVAGGYNEQFF
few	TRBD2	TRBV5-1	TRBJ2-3	TGCGCCAGCAGCTTCGTAGCGGGGGCCCTGACAGATACGCAGTATTTT	CASSFVAGALTDTQYF
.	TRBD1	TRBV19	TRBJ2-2	TGTGCCAGTAGTCTGGGACAGGGTAACACCGGGGAGCTGTTTTTT	CASSLGQGNTGELFF
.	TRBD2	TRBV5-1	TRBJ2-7	TGCGCCAGCAGCTCTGGGACTAGCCTAACCTACGAGCAGTACTTC	CASSSGTSLTYEQYF
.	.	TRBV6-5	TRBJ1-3	TGTGCCAGCAAGACAATGGGGGGGGCCGGAAACACCATATATTTT	CASKTMGGAGNTIYF
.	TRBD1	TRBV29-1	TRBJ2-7	TGCAGCGTCGCCGTGGGACAGGGCCACGAGCAGTACTTC	CSVAVGQGHEQYF
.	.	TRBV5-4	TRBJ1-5	TGTGCCAGCAGCTTGGGCCCTACGCGGCCCCAGCATTTT	CASSLGPTRPQHF
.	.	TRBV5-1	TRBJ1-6	TGCGCCAGCAGCTTTCGCCCAACAGGGAACGACGGGGTTATGTATTCACCCCTCCACTTT	CASSFRPTGNDGVMYSPLHF
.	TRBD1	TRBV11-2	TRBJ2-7	TGTGCCAGCAGCATATACCCGGGACAGGGGGCCGCCCAGTACTTC	CASSIYPGQGAAQYF
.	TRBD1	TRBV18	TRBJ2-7	TGTGCCAGCTCCACTACCACCGGGACAGTGAGCTCCTACGAGCAGTACTTC	CASSTTTGTVSSYEQYF
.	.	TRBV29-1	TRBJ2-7	TGCAGTATACCGGGGAGTAAACAACACGAGCAGTACTTC	CSIPGSKQHEQYF
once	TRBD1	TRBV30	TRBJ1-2	TGTGCCTGGAGGGCAGGGGGCGACTTGTATGGCTACACCTTC	CAWRAGGDLYGYTF
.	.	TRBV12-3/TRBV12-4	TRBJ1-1	TGTGCCAGCAGGTCAACAGGAGCTGAAGCTTTCTTT	CASRSTGAEAFF
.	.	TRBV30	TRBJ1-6	TGTGCCTGGAGTGGGGGGAGGGATAATTCACCCCTCCACTTT	CAWSGGRDNSPLHF
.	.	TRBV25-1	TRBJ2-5	TGTGCCAGCAGTGAATATTCGGGGGACCGAGAGACCCAGTACTTC	CASSEYSGDRETQYF
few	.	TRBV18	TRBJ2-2	TGTGCCAGCTCACCAGTCCCGTCCGGGGAGCTGTTTTTT	CASSPVPSGELFF
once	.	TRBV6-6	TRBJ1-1	TGTGCCAGCAGTTACTCGAAGGGGCCCAGCGAAGCTTTCTTT	CASSYSKGPSEAFF
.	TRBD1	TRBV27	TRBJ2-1	TGTGCCAGCAGTTTGACAGGGGGCCACTACAATGAGCAGTTCTTC	CASSLTGGHYNEQFF
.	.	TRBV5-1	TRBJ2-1	TGCGCCAGCAGCTTGGCCGTCCTCTACAATGAGCAGTTCTTC	CASSLAVLYNEQFF
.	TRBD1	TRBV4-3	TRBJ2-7	TGCGCCAGCAGCCAAGAGGACAGGGACTCCTACGAGCAGTACTTC	CASSQEDRDSYEQYF
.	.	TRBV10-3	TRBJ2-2	TGTGCCATCAGTGATAATTCGGGGGGCGCGGGCACCGGGGAGCTGTTTTTT	CAISDNSGGAGTGELFF
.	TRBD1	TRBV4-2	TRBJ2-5	TGTGCCAGCAGCCAGGACCTCGGACAGGGTATATTCGAGACCCAGTACTTC	CASSQDLGQGIFETQYF
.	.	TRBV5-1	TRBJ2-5	TGCGCCAGCAGCCAGGGACTCGCGGGGGCGGGGGAGACCCAGTACTTC	CASSQGLAGAGETQYF
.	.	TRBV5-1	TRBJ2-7	TGCGCCAGCAGCCCCGGGTCCAACGGGTACGAGCAGTACTTC	CASSPGSNGYEQYF
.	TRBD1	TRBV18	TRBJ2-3	TGTGCCAGCTCTCTGGGGCGACAGGGGGGCACAGATACGCAGTATTTT	CASSLGRQGGTDTQYF
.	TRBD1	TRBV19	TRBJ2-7	TGTGCCAGTAGTCCAGGGACAGGGGGGACCTACGAGCAGTACTTC	CASSPGTGGTYEQYF
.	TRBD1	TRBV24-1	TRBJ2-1	TGTGCCACCAGTGCCTTGAGGACAGGGGTAATGAGCAATGAGCAGTTCTTC	CATSALRTGVMSNEQFF
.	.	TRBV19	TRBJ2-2	TGTGCCAGTAGTTCACACCCCGGGGAGCTGTTTTTT	CASSSHPGELFF
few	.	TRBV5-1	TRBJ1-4	TGCGCCAGCAGTATCTCTGGGGGGTATAATGAAAAACTGTTTTTT	CASSISGGYNEKLFF
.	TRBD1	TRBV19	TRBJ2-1	TGTGCCAGTAGTCCCGGGACAGGGCCCTACAATGAGCAGTTCTTC	CASSPGTGPYNEQFF
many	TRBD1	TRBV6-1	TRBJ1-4	TGTGCCAGCAGTGCTACGGGACAGGGGGGGAGCTACGAAAAACTGTTTTTT	CASSATGQGGSYEKLFF
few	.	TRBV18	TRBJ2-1	TGTGCCAGCTCACAGGGGTTTGAAAATGAGCAGTTCTTC	CASSQGFENEQFF
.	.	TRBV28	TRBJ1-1	TGTGCCAGCAGGCGGGTGCCCGAGGGAGCTTTCTTT	CASRRVPEGAFF
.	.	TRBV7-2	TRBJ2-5	TGTGCCAGCAGCTCGACCGCGAGGGTGGAGACCCAGTACTTC	CASSSTARVETQYF
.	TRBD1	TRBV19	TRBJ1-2	TGTGCCAGCGTACCAACCTCCGGGACAGGCAGAATCTATGGCTACACCTTC	CASVPTSGTGRIYGYTF
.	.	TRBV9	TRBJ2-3	TGTGCCAGCAGCGTAGCCAGGGCGGACGATACGCAGTATTTT	CASSVARADDTQYF
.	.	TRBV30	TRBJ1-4	TGTGCCTGGAGTAGAGGGAGGGGTAGTGGTGAAAAACTGTTTTTT	CAWSRGRGSGEKLFF
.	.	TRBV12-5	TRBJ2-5	TGTGCTAGTGGCACCGGTGACCAAGAGACCCAGTACTTC	CASGTGDQETQYF
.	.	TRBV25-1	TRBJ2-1	TGTGCCAGCAGTGATAGAGGAATTAATGAGCAGTTCTTC	CASSDRGINEQFF
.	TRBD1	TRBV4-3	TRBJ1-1	TGCGCCAGCAGCCCGCCCGGACAGGGCCAAGGGGCTGAAGCTTTCTTT	CASSPPGQGQGAEAFF
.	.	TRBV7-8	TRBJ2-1	TGTGCCAGCAGCCTCAGGACAGCGGACGAGCAGTTCTTC	CASSLRTADEQFF
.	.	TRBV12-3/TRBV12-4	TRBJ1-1	TGTGCCAGCAGTTACATTTCGAAAACTTTCTTT	CASSYISKTFF
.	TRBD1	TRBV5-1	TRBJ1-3	TGCGCCAGCAGCTTGGCCCATCTAGGGGGCCCTGGAAACACCATATATTTT	CASSLAHLGGPGNTIYF